This TCR beta chain was captured by sequencing in a study of T cells in localized non-small cell lung cancer. Measured with immunoSEQ multiplex PCR; TCRdb has only the in-frame clones, and not every one. This sample carries 1,500 to 2,000 clones, approximately 20% of them seen once, and the ten largest clones take 16%. The CDR3 runs 13 residues. V gave up 3 bases and J gave up 5 bases, with 11 bases separating them. Germline CDR1 is SQVTM and CDR2 is ANQGSEA. This clone is large (0.1 to 1%) in the sample. The receptor comes from a female donor older than 55 with stage I lung adenocarcinoma. This rearrangement joins TRBV29-1 to TRBJ1-3, with a weak D call TRBD1 (6 bases). Material: normal lung tissue next to the tumor, obtained before any cancer treatment. Here the CDR3 DNA reads TGCAGCGTTGAGTCAGGGGTACGAAACACCATATATTTT. It encodes CSVESGVRNTIYF.